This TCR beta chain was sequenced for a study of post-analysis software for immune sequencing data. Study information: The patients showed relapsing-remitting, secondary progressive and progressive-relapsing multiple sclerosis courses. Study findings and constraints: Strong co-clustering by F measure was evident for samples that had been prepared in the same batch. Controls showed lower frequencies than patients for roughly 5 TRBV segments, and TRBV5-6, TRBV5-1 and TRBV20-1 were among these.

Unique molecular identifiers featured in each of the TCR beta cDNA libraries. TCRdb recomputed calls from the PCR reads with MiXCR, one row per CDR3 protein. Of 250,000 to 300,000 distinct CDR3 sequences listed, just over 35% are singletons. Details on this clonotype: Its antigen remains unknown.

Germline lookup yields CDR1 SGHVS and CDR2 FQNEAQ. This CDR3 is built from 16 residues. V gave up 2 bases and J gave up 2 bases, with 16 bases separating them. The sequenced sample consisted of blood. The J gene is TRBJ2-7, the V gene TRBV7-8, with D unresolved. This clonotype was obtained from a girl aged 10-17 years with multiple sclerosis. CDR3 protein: CASSLQSMTAPYEQYF. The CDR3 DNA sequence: TGTGCCAGCAGCTTACAGTCTATGACCGCCCCCTACGAGCAGTACTTC.